This TCR beta chain was recovered during a study of T cells in localized non-small cell lung cancer. Overall study findings and caveats: Tumor showed lower T cell clonality than uninvolved adjacent lung, where it was highest. Longer overall survival associated with higher blood T cell density; shorter survival with higher adjacent-lung clonality. Appearances in adjacent lung were noted for a median 57 of the top 100 tumor clones.

Concerning this clone itself: Its specificity is not known.

Method: immunoSEQ multiplex PCR; TCRdb's copy keeps in-frame clones and lacks some. The repertoire holds roughly 86,000 clones, with roughly 86% as singletons. The CDR3 has 15 residues. Trimming shortened V by 3 bases and J by 3 bases, and 13 bases separated the two germline ends. The germline CDR1 and CDR2 sequences are MNHEY and SMNVEV (reference sequence). The sequence was obtained from a man aged 35-75 years with stage I lung adenocarcinoma. This material consisted of peripheral blood, taken before any cancer treatment. This rearrangement joins TRBV27 to TRBJ2-3; D is possibly TRBD2 (6 bases). The CDR3 DNA is TGTGCCAGCAGTTTGACGGGAGACTGGACAGATACGCAGTATTTT. This sequence encodes CASSLTGDWTDTQYF.